The 27 T cell receptor beta chains below were found in one sample sequenced in a study of spatial heterogeneity in lung cancer. Time point in this sample: blood at routine non-recurrence follow-up after resection. In TCRdb, the 5' RACE reads were re-called with MiXCR into one record per CDR3 protein. The sample has tens of thousands of distinct CDR3 sequences; about 10% are singletons. The source was PBMCs, collected at follow-up. The receptors were sampled from a female donor with early-stage non-small cell lung cancer.

This clonotype was observed many times. The chain uses TRBV24-1 and TRBJ2-3, with D hard to call. V was cut by 4 bases and J by 2 bases, with 9 bases left in between. This CDR3 spans 14 amino acids. Looked up from germline, CDR1 is KGHDR and CDR2 is SFDVKD. CDR3 nucleotides: TGTGCCACCAGTGACCTCGCAGACACAGATACGCAGTATTTT. Encoded protein: CATSDLADTDTQYF.

Here the CDR3 reads CASSQSYRGSQETQYF. The CDR3 nucleotides are TGCGCCAGCAGCCAATCATACAGGGGGAGTCAAGAGACCCAGTACTTC. V usage is TRBV5-1 and J usage is TRBJ2-5; TRBD1 agrees at 8 bases. The CDR3 extends over 16 amino acids. Per the germline V gene, CDR1 is SGHRS and CDR2 is YFSETQ. V shed 4 bases and J 2 bases; nucleotides not matched to a gene: 10.

This clonotype was seen repeatedly, ten times or more. V usage is TRBV3-1 and J usage is TRBJ1-1; perhaps TRBD1 as D (5 bases). Trimming shortened V by 3 bases and J by 4 bases, and 21 bases separated the two germline ends. Per the germline V gene, CDR1 is LGHDT and CDR2 is YNNKEL (reference sequence). The CDR3 covers 17 residues. The CDR3 spells CASSHPVGPRGGTEAFF. In DNA, the CDR3 is TGTGCCAGCAGCCACCCGGTGGGCCCCCGGGGGGGCACTGAAGCTTTCTTT. Supplemented by reference TRBV3-1 and TRBJ1-1, the full variable domain reads DTAVSQTPKYLVTQMGNDKSIKCEQNLGHDTMYWYKQDSKKFLKIMFSYNNKELIINETVPNRFSPKSPDKAHLNLHINSLELGDSAVYFCASSHPVGPRGGTEAFFGQGTRLTVV.

This clonotype was detected many times. The chain recombines TRBV11-2 with TRBJ1-6; possibly TRBD1 for D (5 bases). V was pared by 3 bases and J by 6 bases, with 18 bases between. This CDR3 is built from 17 residues. The germline V gene has CDR1 SGHAT and CDR2 FQNNGV. DNA of the CDR3: TGTGCCAGCAGCTTGGGTGCGACAGCCAACTTTAATTCACCCCTCCACTTT. This encodes CASSLGATANFNSPLHF.

The CDR3 coding sequence is TGTGCCAGCAGCGTAGAGCCGGGGGTCACCGAGCAGTACTTC. Its translation: CASSVEPGVTEQYF. The gene calls are TRBV9 and TRBJ2-7; tentative D call: TRBD2 (6 bases). The germline CDR1 and CDR2 sequences are SGDLS and YYNGEE. Trimming shortened V by 0 bases and J by 6 bases, and 13 bases separated the two germline ends. CDR3 length equals 14 residues.

The table lists this clonotype with many counts. The V gene is TRBV28, the J gene TRBJ2-7; 13 bases align to TRBD2. CDR1 and CDR2 (germline): MDHEN, SYDVKM. After removal of 5 bases from V and 5 bases from J, the junction contained 6 bases not matched to a gene. The CDR3 sequence is 15 residues long. CDR3 DNA sequence: TGTGCCAGCAGTCCCACTAGCGGGGGGGGCGACGAGCAGTACTTC. Its protein is CASSPTSGGGDEQYF.

As regards this clonotype: Possible read error: a much larger clone is one base away. The rearrangement links TRBV5-4 to TRBJ2-3; D remains ambiguous. The CDR3 consists of 13 residues. CDR1 and CDR2 from the germline V gene are SGHNT and YYREEE (reference sequence). CDR3 loop: CVSSLGGTDTQYF. CDR3 DNA sequence: TGTGTCAGCAGCTTGGGTGGAACAGATACGCAGTATTTT.

This clonotype was recorded many times. The chain combines TRBV7-2 with TRBJ2-5; 12 nucleotides match TRBD2. This CDR3 has 16 residues. Germline assignment: CDR1 SGHTA and CDR2 FQGNSA. The V gene end was trimmed by 0 bases and the J gene end by 1 base; junction bases not matched to a gene: 0. The CDR3 region is CASSLATSGGQETQYF. DNA for the CDR3: TGTGCCAGCAGCTTAGCGACTAGCGGGGGCCAAGAGACCCAGTACTTC.

This clonotype was seen repeatedly, ten times or more. The V and J genes are TRBV6-1 and TRBJ2-7; TRBD1 agrees at 7 bases. After removal of 6 bases from V and 2 bases from J, the junction contained 7 bases not matched to a gene. The germline V gene has CDR1 MNHNS and CDR2 SASEGT. The CDR3 spans 14 residues. CDR3 region: CASSALGTAYEQYF. The CDR3 DNA sequence: TGTGCCAGCAGCGCGCTTGGGACAGCCTACGAGCAGTACTTC.

The rearrangement links TRBV7-2 to TRBJ2-1; D remains unclear. The CDR3 is made up of 14 amino acids. Germline assignment: CDR1 SGHTA and CDR2 FQGNSA. V shed 1 base and J shed 6 bases, with 10 bases lying between them. DNA of the CDR3: TGTGCCAGCAGCTTAGGGGCAGGTTCCAATGAGCAGTTCTTC. Translation gives CASSLGAGSNEQFF.

V and J are TRBV6-2 or TRBV6-3 and TRBJ2-7; D could derive from TRBD1 or TRBD2 (5 bases each). V was clipped by 7 bases and J by 3 bases, with 16 bases between them. Germline-derived CDR1 and CDR2 are MNHEY and SVGEGT. This CDR3 region has 14 residues. In DNA form, the CDR3 reads TGTGCCAGCAACCCCGGGACGGCATACTACGAGCAGTACTTC. Amino acid sequence: CASNPGTAYYEQYF.

V and J are TRBV27 and TRBJ2-7, with TRBD2 identical over 9 bases. CDR1 MNHEY and CDR2 SMNVEV come from the germline V gene (reference sequence). Trimming at V came to 10 bases and at J to 5 bases, leaving 9 bases not matched to a gene. This CDR3 is 13 amino acids long. This CDR3 is CATQPGLANEQYF. The CDR3 DNA sequence: TGTGCCACCCAACCGGGACTAGCAAACGAGCAGTACTTC.

This clonotype was counted many times. V gene TRBV28 combines with J gene TRBJ1-3; D unclear. V was cut by 6 bases and J by 0 bases, with 12 bases left in between. Germline V gene lookup returns CDR1 MDHEN and CDR2 SYDVKM. This CDR3 is built from 15 residues. Here the CDR3 DNA reads TGTGCCAGCAGACTCGAAGGAAGCTCTGGAAACACCATATATTTT. Protein: CASRLEGSSGNTIYF.

Many counts were recorded for this clonotype. J is TRBJ2-7 and V is TRBV19; TRBD1 matches 10 bases. Germline-derived CDR1 and CDR2 are LNHDA and SQIVND (reference sequence). There are 15 residues in the CDR3. J gave up 0 bases and V 3 bases, and 2 bases lay outside the gene matches. The CDR3 nucleotides are TGTGCCAGTAGTATCGGGACAGGGGTCTCCTACGAGCAGTACTTC. This translates into CASSIGTGVSYEQYF.

Notes on this clonotype: Since a much larger clone is just one base distant, this may be a read error. The V gene is TRBV3-1, the J gene TRBJ2-4, with D possibly matching TRBD2 (6 bases). Per germline, CDR1 LGHDT and CDR2 YNNKEL (reference sequence). The CDR3 extends over 16 amino acids. Trimming took off 1 base at V and 3 bases at J, with 13 bases between the two ends. CDR3 residues: CASSQGFGGDKNIQYF. The CDR3 nucleotides read TGTGCCAGCAGCCAAGGCTTTGGAGGGGACAAAAACATTCAGTACTTC.

This clonotype was counted at least ten times. DNA for the CDR3: TGCAGTGCTAGAGTCCCAGGGGGCAGCTACGAGCAGTACTTC. This codes for CSARVPGGSYEQYF. The V gene is TRBV20-1, the J gene TRBJ2-7, with 8 positions matching TRBD1. The CDR3 has 14 residues. Germline CDR1 reads DFQATT; CDR2 reads SNEGSKA (reference sequence). J gave up 3 bases and V 1 base, and 5 bases lay outside the gene matches.

The chain recombines TRBV5-6 with TRBJ2-1; D unresolved. The length of the CDR3 is 12 residues. Germline values: CDR1 SGHDT, CDR2 YYEEEE. V shed 4 bases and J shed 3 bases, with 5 bases lying between them. The CDR3, as DNA: TGTGCCAGCAGCCGTAACTACAATGAGCAGTTCTTC. Encoded protein: CASSRNYNEQFF. The complete variable domain, with remaining parts taken from reference TRBV5-6 and TRBJ2-1, reads DAGVTQSPTHLIKTRGQQVTLRCSPKSGHDTVSWYQQALGQGPQFIFQYYEEEERQRGNFPDRFSGHQFPNYSSELNVNALLLGDSALYLCASSRNYNEQFFGPGTRLTVL.

This clonotype was seen a handful of times. The chain is built from TRBV7-8 and TRBJ2-5; the match to TRBD1 covers 7 bases. With V trimmed by 0 bases and J by 4 bases, 11 bases remained unmatched. The CDR3 has 17 amino acids. Germline V gene sequence: CDR1 SGHVS, CDR2 FQNEAQ. CDR3 sequence: CASSLAGPGGTRETQYF. CDR3 DNA sequence: TGTGCCAGCAGCTTAGCGGGGCCAGGGGGAACAAGAGAGACCCAGTACTTC.

This clonotype came up many times. The chain combines TRBV5-8 with TRBJ2-7; 7 bases are a match to TRBD1. The CDR3 spans 15 residues. Trimming cost V 1 base and J 4 bases; bases outside gene matches: 8. In germline, CDR1 is SGHTS, CDR2 YDEGEE. CDR3 DNA: TGTGCCAGCAGCTTGCGAACGAACAGGGGTTACGAGCAGTACTTC. Translating gives CASSLRTNRGYEQYF.

The chain recombines TRBV6-6 with TRBJ2-7; possibly TRBD1 for D (6 bases). Trimming took 7 bases from V and 2 from J, leaving 15 bases between them. Germline lookup yields CDR1 MNHNY and CDR2 SVGAGI (reference sequence). This CDR3 has 14 amino acids. CDR3 in DNA: TGTGCCAGCACCGACGCAGGGGACCCCTACGAGCAGTACTTC. Amino acid sequence: CASTDAGDPYEQYF.

In this sample, this clonotype turned up a few times. The chain combines TRBV3-1 with TRBJ2-2, with D possibly being TRBD1 (6 bases). The germline V gene has CDR1 LGHDT and CDR2 YNNKEL (reference sequence). This CDR3 region has 15 residues. V lost 8 bases to trimming and J lost 5 bases, with 18 bases between them. The DNA for the CDR3 is TGTGCCAGCTTTCAGGGGACCCAGAGGACCGGGGAGCTGTTTTTT. Translated: CASFQGTQRTGELFF.

Many counts were recorded for this clonotype. The V and J genes are TRBV6-4 and TRBJ2-1, with TRBD2 matching over 8 bases. The CDR3 is 14 amino acids. Per germline, CDR1 MRHNA and CDR2 SNTAGT. The ends lost 2 bases at V and 7 bases at J; junction bases unmatched: 4. CDR3: CASSDTGGVNEQFF. CDR3 DNA: TGTGCCAGCAGTGACACCGGGGGGGTTAATGAGCAGTTCTTC.

The gene calls are TRBV10-3 and TRBJ2-6, with 7 bases identical to TRBD1. The V and J ends lost 0 bases and 2 bases, in that order; junction bases with no gene match: 1. Germline CDR1 and CDR2: ENHRY and SYGVKD. CDR3 length equals 16 residues. The CDR3 DNA follows: TGTGCCATCAGTGAGTCCCAGGGGGCTGGGGCCAACGTCCTGACTTTC. It yields the protein CAISESQGAGANVLTF.

By share, this clonotype counts as medium-sized. The V gene is TRBV7-9, the J gene TRBJ2-7; 7 positions agree with TRBD1. In germline, CDR1 is SEHNR, CDR2 FQNEAQ (reference sequence). This CDR3 is 16 amino acids long. J lost 4 bases, V lost 5 bases, and 14 bases had no gene match. The CDR3 DNA reads TGTGCCAGCAGCGCGACTACCGGGACAGCAAGTTACGAGCAGTACTTC. Protein product: CASSATTGTASYEQYF.

This clonotype was observed a few times. V is TRBV9 and J is TRBJ2-4; possible D gene TRBD2, 5 bases. Between the trimmed V and J ends, which lost 0 bases and 0 bases, there was a span of 10 bases. Per germline, CDR1 SGDLS and CDR2 YYNGEE. The CDR3 is 16 amino acids. The CDR3 DNA is TGTGCCAGCAGCGTAGGGTTGGAGGCAGCCAAAAACATTCAGTACTTC. Encoded protein: CASSVGLEAAKNIQYF.

The chain employs TRBV20-1 and TRBJ2-3; 11 bases line up with TRBD2. Germline trimming cut 5 bases from V and 0 bases from J; bases unmatched to any gene: 4. The CDR3 has 15 amino acids. CDR1 DFQATT and CDR2 SNEGSKA come from the germline V gene (reference sequence). The CDR3 reads CSALLAGGSTDTQYF. The CDR3 DNA sequence: TGCAGTGCTCTCCTAGCGGGGGGAAGCACAGATACGCAGTATTTT.

This clonotype was picked up many times. This chain connects TRBV5-5 to TRBJ1-5, with D unresolved. Germline CDR1 SGHKS, CDR2 YYEKEE (reference sequence). This CDR3 region has 13 residues. V lost 2 bases and J 6 bases, leaving 9 bases between the germline ends. The CDR3 DNA follows: TGTGCCAGCAGCTTAGGATTCGGTCAGCCCCAGCATTTT. It specifies CASSLGFGQPQHF.